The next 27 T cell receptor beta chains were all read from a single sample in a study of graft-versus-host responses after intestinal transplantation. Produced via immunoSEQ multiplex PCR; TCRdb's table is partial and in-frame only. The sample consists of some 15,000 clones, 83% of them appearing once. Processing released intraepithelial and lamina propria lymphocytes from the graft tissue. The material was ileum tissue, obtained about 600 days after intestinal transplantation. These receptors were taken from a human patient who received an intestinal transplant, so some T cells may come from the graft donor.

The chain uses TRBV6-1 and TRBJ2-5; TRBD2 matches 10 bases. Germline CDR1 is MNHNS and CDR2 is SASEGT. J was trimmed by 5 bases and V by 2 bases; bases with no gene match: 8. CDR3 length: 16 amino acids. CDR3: CASSESPVTSGETQYF. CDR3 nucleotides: TGTGCCAGCAGTGAATCCCCGGTGACTAGCGGGGAGACCCAGTACTTC.

The CDR3 coding sequence is TGTGCCAGCAGTGAATCCCCGGGGTACTCTGGGGCCAACGTCCTGACTTTC. It specifies CASSESPGYSGANVLTF. The chain employs TRBV6-1 and TRBJ2-6, with D perhaps TRBD2 (5 bases). The germline V gene encodes CDR1 MNHNS and CDR2 SASEGT. This CDR3 is built from 17 residues. V lost 2 bases and J 0 bases, leaving 11 bases between the germline ends.

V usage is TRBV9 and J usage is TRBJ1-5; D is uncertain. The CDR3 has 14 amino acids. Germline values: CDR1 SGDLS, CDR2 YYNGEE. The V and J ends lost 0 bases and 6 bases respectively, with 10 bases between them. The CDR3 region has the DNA TGTGCCAGCAGCGTAGATGGTTCCGCTCAGCCCCAGCATTTT. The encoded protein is CASSVDGSAQPQHF.

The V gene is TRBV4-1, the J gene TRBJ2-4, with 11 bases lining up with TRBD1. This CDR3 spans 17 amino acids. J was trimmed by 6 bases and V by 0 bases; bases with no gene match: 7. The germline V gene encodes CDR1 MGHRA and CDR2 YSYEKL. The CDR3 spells CASSQESRTGGLNIQYF. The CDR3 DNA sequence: TGCGCCAGCAGCCAAGAGAGCAGGACAGGGGGCTTAAACATTCAGTACTTC.

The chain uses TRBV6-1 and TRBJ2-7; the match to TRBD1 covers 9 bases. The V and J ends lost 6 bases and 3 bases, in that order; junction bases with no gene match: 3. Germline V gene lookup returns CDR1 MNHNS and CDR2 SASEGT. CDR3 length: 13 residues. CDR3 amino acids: CASRETGGYEQYF. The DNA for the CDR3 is TGTGCCAGCAGAGAGACAGGGGGCTACGAGCAGTACTTC.

The CDR3 spells CASSSRQGEQFF. CDR3 coding DNA: TGCGCCAGCAGCTCCCGACAGGGAGAGCAGTTCTTC. The J gene is TRBJ2-1, the V gene TRBV4-1; 7 bases are a match to TRBD1. The trim removed 5 bases at V and 10 bases at J, leaving 5 bases unmatched. Per germline, CDR1 MGHRA and CDR2 YSYEKL. The length of the CDR3 is 12 residues.

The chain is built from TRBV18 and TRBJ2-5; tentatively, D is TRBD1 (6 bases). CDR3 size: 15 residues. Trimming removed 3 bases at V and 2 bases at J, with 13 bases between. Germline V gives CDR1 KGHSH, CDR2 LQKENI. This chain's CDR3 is CASSPSDRNQETQYF. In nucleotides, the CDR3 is TGTGCCAGCTCACCGTCAGACAGGAATCAAGAGACCCAGTACTTC.

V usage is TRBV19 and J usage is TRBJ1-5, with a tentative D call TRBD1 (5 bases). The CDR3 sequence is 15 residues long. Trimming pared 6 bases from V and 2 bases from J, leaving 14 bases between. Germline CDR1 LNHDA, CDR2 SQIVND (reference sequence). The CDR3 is CASRSGGGGNQPQHF. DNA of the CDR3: TGTGCCAGTAGATCGGGGGGAGGAGGCAATCAGCCCCAGCATTTT.

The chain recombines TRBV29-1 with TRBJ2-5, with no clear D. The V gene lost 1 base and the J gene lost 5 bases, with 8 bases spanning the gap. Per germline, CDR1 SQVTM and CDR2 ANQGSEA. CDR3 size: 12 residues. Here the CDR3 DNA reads TGCAGCGTTGAAGGGGTGGGGGAGACCCAGTACTTC. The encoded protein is CSVEGVGETQYF.

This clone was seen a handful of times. In nucleotides, the CDR3 is TGTGCCAGCAGTTACTGCAGGGCTGGAGCCTACGAGCAGTACTTC. It specifies CASSYCRAGAYEQYF. The rearrangement links TRBV21-1 to TRBJ2-7; TRBD1 is the table's D call, not checked against the DNA. TRBV21-1 has pseudogene status. The CDR3 spans 15 residues.

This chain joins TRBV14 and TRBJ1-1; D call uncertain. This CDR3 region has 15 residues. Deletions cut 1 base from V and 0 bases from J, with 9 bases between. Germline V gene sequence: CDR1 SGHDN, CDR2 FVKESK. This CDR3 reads CASSQGRTLNTEAFF. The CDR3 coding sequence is TGTGCCAGCAGCCAAGGGCGGACCCTGAACACTGAAGCTTTCTTT.

The CDR3 DNA is TGTGCCAGCAGTTACTCGCGGACATACGAGCAGTACTTC. Its translation is CASSYSRTYEQYF. The rearrangement uses TRBV6-6 and TRBJ2-7, with D maybe TRBD1 (5 bases). The CDR3 covers 13 residues. V was pared by 0 bases and J by 4 bases, with 7 bases between. Per the germline V gene, CDR1 is MNHNY and CDR2 is SVGAGI (reference sequence).

The CDR3 DNA follows: TGTGCCAGTAGTACTTTGGGTGGCAGGGTAAACTATGGCTACACCTTC. The encoded protein is CASSTLGGRVNYGYTF. V gene TRBV19 combines with J gene TRBJ1-2; possible D gene TRBD1, 5 bases. In germline, CDR1 is LNHDA, CDR2 SQIVND (reference sequence). The CDR3 covers 16 residues. V lost 4 bases to trimming and J lost 2 bases, with 17 bases between them.

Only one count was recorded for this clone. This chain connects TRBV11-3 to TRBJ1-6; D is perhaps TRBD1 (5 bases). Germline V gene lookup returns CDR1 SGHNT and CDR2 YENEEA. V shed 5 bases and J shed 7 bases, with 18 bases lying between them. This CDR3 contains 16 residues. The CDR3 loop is CASSLQMGGVNSPLHF. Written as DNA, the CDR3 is TGTGCCAGCAGCCTCCAAATGGGGGGGGTAAATTCACCCCTCCACTTT.

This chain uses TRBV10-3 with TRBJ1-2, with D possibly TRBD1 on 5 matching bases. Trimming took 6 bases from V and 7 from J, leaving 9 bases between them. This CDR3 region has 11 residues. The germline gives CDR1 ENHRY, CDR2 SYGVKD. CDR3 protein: CAIRGGGGYTF. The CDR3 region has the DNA TGTGCCATCAGGGGGGGAGGTGGCTACACCTTC.

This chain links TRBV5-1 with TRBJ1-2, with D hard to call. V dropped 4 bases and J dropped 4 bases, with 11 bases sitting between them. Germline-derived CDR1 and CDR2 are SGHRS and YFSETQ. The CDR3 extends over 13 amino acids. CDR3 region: CASSHSDRYGYTF. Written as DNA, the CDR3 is TGCGCCAGCAGCCATTCCGACCGCTATGGCTACACCTTC.

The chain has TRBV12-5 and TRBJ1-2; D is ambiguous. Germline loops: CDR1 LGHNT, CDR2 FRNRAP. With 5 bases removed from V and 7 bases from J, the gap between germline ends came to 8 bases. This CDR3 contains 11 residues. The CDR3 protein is CASGATVGYTF. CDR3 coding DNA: TGTGCTAGTGGTGCAACAGTTGGCTACACCTTC.

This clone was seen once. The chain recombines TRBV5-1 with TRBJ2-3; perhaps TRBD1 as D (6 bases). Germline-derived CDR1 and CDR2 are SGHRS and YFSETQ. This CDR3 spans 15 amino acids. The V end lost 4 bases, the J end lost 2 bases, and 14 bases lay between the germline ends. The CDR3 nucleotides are TGCGCCAGCAGCCTAGACAGGCCAAACACAGATACGCAGTATTTT. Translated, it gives CASSLDRPNTDTQYF. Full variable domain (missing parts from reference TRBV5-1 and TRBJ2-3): KAGVTQTPRYLIKTRGQQVTLSCSPISGHRSVSWYQQTPGQGLQFLFEYFSETQRNKGNFPGRFSGRQFSNSRSEMNVSTLELGDSALYLCASSLDRPNTDTQYFGPGTRLTVL.

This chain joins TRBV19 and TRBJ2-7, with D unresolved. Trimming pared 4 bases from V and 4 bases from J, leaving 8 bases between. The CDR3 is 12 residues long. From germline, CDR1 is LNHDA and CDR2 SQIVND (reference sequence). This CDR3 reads CASSRNGYEQYF. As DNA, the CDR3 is TGTGCCAGTAGTAGAAACGGATACGAGCAGTACTTC.

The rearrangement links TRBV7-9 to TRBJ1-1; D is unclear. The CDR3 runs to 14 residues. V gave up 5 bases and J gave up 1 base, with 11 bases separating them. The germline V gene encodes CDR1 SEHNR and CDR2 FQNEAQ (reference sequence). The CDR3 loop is CASSVQATNTEAFF. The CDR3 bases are TGTGCCAGCAGCGTTCAGGCGACGAACACTGAAGCTTTCTTT.

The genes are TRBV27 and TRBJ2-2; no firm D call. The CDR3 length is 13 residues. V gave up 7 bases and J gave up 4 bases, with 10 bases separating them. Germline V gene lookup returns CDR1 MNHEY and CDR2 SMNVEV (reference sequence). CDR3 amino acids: CASTDTLTGELFF. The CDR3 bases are TGTGCCAGCACCGACACCCTCACCGGGGAGCTGTTTTTT.

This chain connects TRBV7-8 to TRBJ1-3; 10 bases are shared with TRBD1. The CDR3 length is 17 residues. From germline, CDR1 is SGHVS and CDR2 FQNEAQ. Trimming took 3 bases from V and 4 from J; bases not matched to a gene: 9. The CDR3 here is CASSLGGTGVTGNTIYF. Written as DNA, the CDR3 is TGTGCCAGCAGCTTGGGAGGGACAGGGGTAACCGGAAACACCATATATTTT.

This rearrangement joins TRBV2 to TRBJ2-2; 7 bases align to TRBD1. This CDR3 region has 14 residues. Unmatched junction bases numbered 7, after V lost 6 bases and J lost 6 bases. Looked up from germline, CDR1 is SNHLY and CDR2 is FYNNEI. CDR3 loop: CASRQGISPGELFF. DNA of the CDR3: TGTGCCAGCAGACAGGGGATCTCCCCCGGGGAGCTGTTTTTT. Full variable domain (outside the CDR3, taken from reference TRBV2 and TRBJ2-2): EPEVTQTPSHQVTQMGQEVILRCVPISNHLYFYWYRQILGQKVEFLVSFYNNEISEKSEIFDDQFSVERPDGSNFTLKIRSTKLEDSAMYFCASRQGISPGELFFGEGSRLTVL.

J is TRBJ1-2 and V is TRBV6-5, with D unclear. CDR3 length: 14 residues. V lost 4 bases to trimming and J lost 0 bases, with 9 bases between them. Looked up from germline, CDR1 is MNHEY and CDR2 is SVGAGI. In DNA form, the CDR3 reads TGTGCCAGCAGTTTCTCACTAGCTAACTATGGCTACACCTTC. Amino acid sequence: CASSFSLANYGYTF.

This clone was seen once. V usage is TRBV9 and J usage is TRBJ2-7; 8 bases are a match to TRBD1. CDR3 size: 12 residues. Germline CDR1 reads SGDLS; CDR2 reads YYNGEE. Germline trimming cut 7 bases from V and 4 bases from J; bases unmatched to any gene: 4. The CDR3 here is CASGRDRYEQYF. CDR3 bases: TGTGCCAGCGGCCGGGACAGGTACGAGCAGTACTTC.

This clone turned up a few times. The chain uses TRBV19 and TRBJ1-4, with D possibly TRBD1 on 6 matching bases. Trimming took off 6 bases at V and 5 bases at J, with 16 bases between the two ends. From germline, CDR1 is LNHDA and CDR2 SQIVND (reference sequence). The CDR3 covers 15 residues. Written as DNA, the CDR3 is TGTGCCAGTAGCTGGGCAGGGGAGGGGAATGAAAAACTGTTTTTT. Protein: CASSWAGEGNEKLFF.

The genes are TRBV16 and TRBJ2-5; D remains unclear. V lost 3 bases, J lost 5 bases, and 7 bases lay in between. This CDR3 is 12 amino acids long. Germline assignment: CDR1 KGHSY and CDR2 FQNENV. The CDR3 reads CASSQIGETQYF. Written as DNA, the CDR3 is TGTGCCAGCAGCCAGATTGGCGAGACCCAGTACTTC.